These T cell receptor beta chains were read from a single sample in a study of CXCR3-negative and CXCR3-positive naive CD8 T cells. TCRdb re-called the 5' RACE reads; every CDR3 protein appears as one record, without DNA. The record lists tens of thousands of distinct CDR3 sequences, of which the ten most abundant hold more than 0.45%. Sample: naive CXCR3+ CD8+ T cells from blood. The receptors come from a human donor in good health. Some clones in this sample may be carry-over from other donors' samples. CDR3s include the opening cysteine and the closing phenylalanine or tryptophan. Clone size is shown for a subset of rows, as once, few, many or a class of expanded clone.

clone_size	v_call	j_call	cdr3_aa
NA	TRBV14	TRBJ2-3	CASSPGGADTQYF
NA	TRBV20-1	TRBJ2-3	CSARQEYTDTQYF
NA	TRBV29-1	TRBJ2-7	CSVEENSYEQYF
NA	TRBV4-3	TRBJ2-1	CASSPRQGISYNEQFF
NA	TRBV29-1	TRBJ2-7	CSVEGTEREQYF
NA	TRBV11-2	TRBJ1-1	CASSAGLGTEAFF
NA	TRBV7-9	TRBJ2-7	CASSTDHYEQYF
NA	TRBV13	TRBJ2-7	CASSLADRWREQYF
NA	TRBV6-1	TRBJ1-5	CASRVDREGQPQHF
NA	TRBV7-2	TRBJ1-6	CASSLGGQLYSPLHF
NA	TRBV7-7	TRBJ2-5	CASSLGTLQETQYF
NA	TRBV4-3	TRBJ2-7	CASSQAHYSTYEQYF
NA	TRBV28	TRBJ2-7	CASNPGMEASYEQYF
NA	TRBV5-4	TRBJ2-7	CASSSRPDPSEQYF
NA	TRBV6-6	TRBJ1-2	CASSPHRGGYTF
NA	TRBV7-3	TRBJ2-1	CASSSYGGYYNEQFF
NA	TRBV4-3	TRBJ2-2	CASSQDLAGVYTGELFF
NA	TRBV6-5	TRBJ2-7	CASRTGTGRYEQYF
NA	TRBV9	TRBJ1-1	CASSVAGGIATEAFF
NA	TRBV5-1	TRBJ2-2	CASSPGQGASALTGELFF
NA	TRBV7-8	TRBJ1-4	CVSSRGPTLEKLFF
NA	TRBV20-1	TRBJ1-2	CSARAPTGINYGYTF
NA	TRBV4-3	TRBJ2-1	CASSHKRSGFEQFF
NA	TRBV29-1	TRBJ2-1	CSVEGTGHHIYNEQFF
medium-sized	TRBV7-9	TRBJ2-7	CASSSGTGSYEQYF
medium-sized	TRBV29-1	TRBJ1-2	CSVSQDRQPYGYTF
NA	TRBV27	TRBJ2-1	CASSFPAGDNEQFF
NA	TRBV3-1	TRBJ2-7	CASRRFLAGGYEQYF
NA	TRBV18	TRBJ1-2	CASSPGPGQGSEDGYTF
NA	TRBV4-2	TRBJ2-7	CASSQEAQGISYEQYF
NA	TRBV19	TRBJ2-1	CASSIVGLSNEQFF
NA	TRBV12-3/TRBV12-4	TRBJ2-5	CASSPGQGLETQYF
NA	TRBV5-1	TRBJ1-1	CASSSGPGQGNTEAFF
NA	TRBV29-1	TRBJ2-2	CSVEVAAPANTGELFF
NA	TRBV5-1	TRBJ1-4	CASSLAAGAGEKLFF
NA	TRBV12-3/TRBV12-4	TRBJ1-6	CASSLNRVVNSPLHF
NA	TRBV27	TRBJ2-3	CASSSPRRIYTQYF
NA	TRBV6-2/TRBV6-3	TRBJ2-7	CASTDTSYGLAGGKDYEQYF
NA	TRBV20-1	TRBJ2-1	CSARRQTNNEQFF
NA	TRBV7-3	TRBJ2-2	CASSLKVLAGGPGTGELFF
NA	TRBV10-2	TRBJ2-1	CASTGGTGALSYYNEQFF
NA	TRBV7-9	TRBJ2-2	CASSLEVLTGELFF
NA	TRBV24-1	TRBJ2-6	CATSDFPQQGGFGANVLTF
NA	TRBV4-3	TRBJ2-3	CASSPASPQIRQYF